Listed here is a single TCR beta chain. The table came from immunoSEQ multiplex PCR; TCRdb's copy has only in-frame clones and leaves some out. The repertoire includes under 65,000 clones, around 86% of them detected once, and roughly 2.8% sits in the top ten. The data are from a study of control samples from healthy donors and cancer patients. The specimen was PBMCs. The TCR comes from a woman aged 50 to 60 with lung cancer.

The CDR3 loop reads CSASGSGSYNEQFF. In DNA, the CDR3 is TGCAGTGCTAGTGGTTCAGGGTCCTACAATGAGCAGTTCTTC. The gene calls are TRBV20-1 and TRBJ2-1; maybe TRBD1 (5 bases). In germline, CDR1 is DFQATT, CDR2 SNEGSKA (reference sequence). Trimming removed 3 bases from V and 1 base from J, with 10 bases in between. There are 14 residues in the CDR3.